A selection of T cell receptor beta chains follows, all from one sample in a study of CD8+ T cells in alopecia areata. Sequencing was performed with immunoSEQ multiplex PCR; in TCRdb, only in-frame clones are kept and a portion is missing. Among some 110,000 clones listed, about 60% were seen once. The specimen sequenced was CD4+ T cells sorted from blood. The source of these receptors is a human donor in good health. The CDR3 runs from the conserved cysteine through the conserved F or W. D genes are given only for firm matches. Only part of the rows carry a size: once, few, many, or a class if the clone is expanded.

d_gene	j_gene	v_gene	abundance	CDR3nt	CDR3aa
-	TRBJ2-5	TRBV30	-	TGTGCCTGGAGTGTGGCAGAGACCCAGTACTTC	CAWSVAETQYF
TRBD1	TRBJ1-2	TRBV30	-	TGTGCCTGGGTTCCGGGACAGGGCGGCTACACCTTC	CAWVPGQGGYTF
-	TRBJ2-7	TRBV6-5	-	TGTGCCAGCAGTTACATGTCCGAGCAGTACTTC	CASSYMSEQYF
-	TRBJ2-1	TRBV30	once	TGTGCCTGGAGTGCGGGGACGGTTTTGGTCAATGAGCAGTTCTTC	CAWSAGTVLVNEQFF
-	TRBJ2-5	TRBV5-4	-	TGTGCCAGCAGCTCCGTGTGGAGGAGGACCCAGTACTTC	CASSSVWRRTQYF
-	TRBJ1-1	TRBV29-1	few	TGCAGCGTTGGCGACAGAGCGAACACTGAAGCTTTCTTT	CSVGDRANTEAFF
-	TRBJ2-7	TRBV6-1	-	TGTGCCAGCACCGTACTAGGGATCGAGCAGTACTTC	CASTVLGIEQYF
-	TRBJ2-4	TRBV2	-	TGTGCCAGCAGTGATGACCTAAACATTCAGTACTTC	CASSDDLNIQYF
TRBD1	TRBJ2-7	TRBV6-1	-	TGTGCCAGCAGTGTCAGGGGGACAGGGGGCTTGCAGTACTTC	CASSVRGTGGLQYF
TRBD1	TRBJ2-7	TRBV6-5	-	TGTGCCAGCAGCCGGGACAGGGGGGGAAACGAGCAGTACTTC	CASSRDRGGNEQYF
-	TRBJ1-2	TRBV29-1	-	TGCAGCGTTTCCCCTCCGAGGGCGCGTGGCTACACCTTC	CSVSPPRARGYTF
-	TRBJ2-7	TRBV19	-	TGTGCCAGTAGTGTTCACAGGGCCTCCTACGAGCAGTACTTC	CASSVHRASYEQYF
-	TRBJ1-2	TRBV29-1	once	TGCAGCGTCGGATGGGGTTTATACGGCTACACCTTC	CSVGWGLYGYTF
-	TRBJ2-2	TRBV14	-	TGTGCCAGCAGCCAAGCCGTCACCACCGGGGAGCTGTTTTTT	CASSQAVTTGELFF
-	TRBJ2-7	TRBV6-6	-	TGTGCCTCAAGTCAGGGGGGACCCTACGAGCAGTACTTC	CASSQGGPYEQYF
-	TRBJ2-3	TRBV7-2	few	TGTGCCAGCAGCCTCCCCCGTATGACAGATACGCAGTATTTT	CASSLPRMTDTQYF
-	TRBJ2-3	TRBV18	-	TGTGCCAGCTCACCACCTACAGACTCAGATACGCAGTATTTT	CASSPPTDSDTQYF
TRBD1	TRBJ2-2	TRBV7-2	-	TGTGCCAGCAGTTCCGGACAGGCGAACACCGGGGAGCTGTTTTTT	CASSSGQANTGELFF
-	TRBJ2-5	TRBV7-9	-	TGTGCCAGCAGCTTAATGGCCGATCAAGAGACCCAGTACTTC	CASSLMADQETQYF
-	TRBJ2-3	TRBV29-1	-	TGCAGCGTTGAGCTGCCCAGACGGGGGGATACGCAGTATTTT	CSVELPRRGDTQYF
-	TRBJ2-1	TRBV29-1	-	TGCAGCGTGGACAAGGGCAATGAGCAGTTCTTC	CSVDKGNEQFF
-	TRBJ2-3	TRBV29-1	few	TGCAGCGTTGAGGGCACAGATACGCAGTATTTT	CSVEGTDTQYF
-	TRBJ2-7	TRBV4-1	-	TGCGCCAGCAGCCAAGACAGGACAGCCTACGAGCAGTACTTC	CASSQDRTAYEQYF
-	TRBJ2-3	TRBV18	-	TGTGCCGGAGGACTAACCCAAGATACGCAGTATTTT	CAGGLTQDTQYF
-	TRBJ1-5	TRBV7-2	-	TGTGCCAGCAGCTTGATACAGGGAAGGAGTCAGCCCCAGCATTTT	CASSLIQGRSQPQHF
TRBD2	TRBJ2-1	TRBV7-2	-	TGTGCCAGCAGCTCCGGGGAGGGGACCTACAATGAGCAGTTCTTC	CASSSGEGTYNEQFF
TRBD2	TRBJ2-5	TRBV11-2	-	TGTGCCAGCAGCTTAACCCGGCTAGCGGGGGGAGAGACCCAGTACTTC	CASSLTRLAGGETQYF
-	TRBJ1-6	TRBV9	-	TGTGCCAGCAGCTTCTCGGACGGGAACTATAATTCACCCCTCCACTTT	CASSFSDGNYNSPLHF
-	TRBJ1-4	TRBV29-1	-	TGCAGCGTCGCATCGGATCCCCGACGCCCTAATGAAAAACTGTTTTTT	CSVASDPRRPNEKLFF
TRBD1	TRBJ1-6	TRBV30	-	TGTGCCTGGAAACGAGGCAGGGGGTATTCACCCCTCCACTTT	CAWKRGRGYSPLHF
-	TRBJ1-3	TRBV29-1	-	TGCAGCGTTGTTGGCCAAAAGGGAAACACCATATATTTT	CSVVGQKGNTIYF
-	TRBJ2-3	TRBV9	few	TGTGCCAGCAGCGTACGGTCTAGCACAGATACGCAGTATTTT	CASSVRSSTDTQYF
TRBD1	TRBJ1-4	TRBV29-1	-	TGCAGCGTAGGGGACAGGAATGAAAAACTGTTTTTT	CSVGDRNEKLFF
TRBD2	TRBJ2-3	TRBV30	-	TGTGCCTGGAGTGACCTAGCGGGGGGCACTTTCACAGATACGCAGTATTTT	CAWSDLAGGTFTDTQYF
-	TRBJ2-3	TRBV4-2	-	TGTGCCAGCAGCCTACGGACCGATGAAGATACGCAGTATTTT	CASSLRTDEDTQYF
-	TRBJ2-1	TRBV2	-	TGTGCCAGCAAGGAGCGGCGGGGTGAGCAGTTCTTC	CASKERRGEQFF
TRBD1	TRBJ1-2	TRBV4-2	-	TGTGCCAGCAGCCAAGATACCCGGGACAGAAAAGGCTACACCTTC	CASSQDTRDRKGYTF
-	TRBJ2-1	TRBV5-4	once	TGTGCCAGCAGCCCCTTTAGCGCTGAGCAGTTCTTC	CASSPFSAEQFF